This T cell receptor beta chain appears in the sequencing data of a study of identical twins. Findings of the study overall: Donors were not followed over many years; analysis was cross-sectional.

Turning to this clonotype: Its antigen is unknown.

One entry per CDR3 protein results from TCRdb running MiXCR on the 5' RACE reads. The top ten clones hold 1.5% to 2% of a sample with roughly 710,000 distinct CDR3 sequences, around 6.1% of them seen once. Germline lookup yields CDR1 SGHVS and CDR2 FQNEAQ. This CDR3 has 15 amino acids. The germline V and J ends were trimmed by 1 base and 4 bases, with 10 bases remaining between them. This rearrangement joins TRBV7-8 to TRBJ2-2; D not certain. The sequencing input was naive T cells sorted from blood. The TCR sequence derives from a man aged 18 to 30 in good health. As DNA, the CDR3 is TGTGCCAGCAGCTTAGTACAAGCTACCACCGGGGAGCTGTTTTTT. This encodes CASSLVQATTGELFF.